This section outlines one TCR beta chain sequence together with its context. Each CDR3 protein gets one entry after TCRdb re-called the RT-PCR reads with MiXCR. The table shows about 680,000 distinct CDR3 sequences, with 12% to 15% occurring only once. The CDR3 has 17 amino acids. The junction had 8 bases not matched to a gene; V was cut back by 5 bases and J by 1 base. Germline V gene lookup returns CDR1 DFQATT and CDR2 SNEGSKA (reference sequence). Sequencing input: memory CD4+ T cells from blood. The sequence derives from a female donor in good health, serving as a healthy control. This chain joins TRBV20-1 and TRBJ2-5; TRBD2 matches at 15 bases. The CDR3: CSAPGTSGGPTQETQYF. The CDR3, as DNA: TGCAGTGCTCCCGGGACTAGCGGGGGGCCAACCCAAGAGACCCAGTACTTC.